This TCR beta chain was retrieved from a study of radiation and T cells in renal cell carcinoma. The V gene end was trimmed by 2 bases and the J gene end by 0 bases; junction bases not matched to a gene: 13. Looked up from germline, CDR1 is SGDLS and CDR2 is YYNGEE. The CDR3 contains 18 residues. Assay used: immunoSEQ multiplex PCR; TCRdb lists only in-frame clones, some missing. The table shows roughly 58,000 clones, with about 80% occurring only once. As for time point: blood 4 weeks post-SBRT, at nephrectomy. Sample treatment: 15 Gy SBRT to primary tumor, nephrectomy 4 weeks later. The chain couples TRBV9 to TRBJ1-2; 7 nucleotides agree with TRBD1. The TCR was taken from a man between 60 and 75 years old with renal cell carcinoma. The source material was blood, sampled from a patient whose treatment included radiotherapy and nephrectomy. The DNA of the CDR3 is TGTGCCAGCAGCGTCAGTATCAACCCGACAGGGCCTAACTATGGCTACACCTTC. Translated: CASSVSINPTGPNYGYTF.